The present TCR beta chain was sequenced within a study of technical replicates of blood from several donors. The CDR3 loop spans 14 amino acids. V was shortened by 0 bases and J by 1 base, with 7 bases between the two germline ends. CDR1 SGHRS and CDR2 YFSETQ come from the germline V gene. Assay: immunoSEQ multiplex PCR; the TCRdb copy retains only in-frame clones and omits some. This table has about 97,000 clones, 96% appearing once. The source is a human donor in good health. V and J are TRBV5-1 and TRBJ2-5; D is uncertain. The sequenced material came from T cells isolated from PBMCs. The DNA of the CDR3 is TGCGCCAGCAGCTTGGCCTATTCCCAAGAGACCCAGTACTTC. Amino acids: CASSLAYSQETQYF.